A single sample gave rise to the 25 T cell receptor beta chains below, sequenced in a study of blood T cell repertoires in COVID-19. Profiling relied on immunoSEQ multiplex PCR, and the TCRdb table lists in-frame clones only, not all of them. Here the sample spans about 270,000 clones, around nine tenths being singletons. The sequenced material came from peripheral blood. Every receptor here comes from a man aged 35 to 55 with active or convalescent COVID-19.

The V and J genes are TRBV15 and TRBJ2-7; TRBD2 is a possible D gene (5 bases). The CDR3 extends over 17 amino acids. Trimming cost V 5 bases and J 2 bases, with 22 bases left between them. Germline CDR1 is LNHNV and CDR2 is YYDKDF (reference sequence). The CDR3 coding sequence is TGTGCCACCAGCGGCGTAGGCCTCCCCCCCGGGACCTACGAGCAGTACTTC. Protein product: CATSGVGLPPGTYEQYF.

This chain connects TRBV3-1 (or the pseudogene TRBV3-2) to TRBJ1-2; tentatively, D is TRBD1 (5 bases). Germline CDR1 reads LGHDT; CDR2 reads YNNKEL (reference sequence). This CDR3 comprises 15 residues. The V end lost 0 bases, the J end lost 6 bases, and 14 bases lay between the germline ends. The CDR3 DNA reads as TGTGCCAGCAGCCAAGAGGAACAGGTGGGCAATGGCTACACCTTC. This translates into CASSQEEQVGNGYTF.

This chain links TRBV27 with TRBJ1-2; perhaps TRBD1 as D (6 bases). The length of the CDR3 is 14 residues. V was pared by 5 bases and J by 1 base, with 11 bases between. Germline CDR1 is MNHEY and CDR2 is SMNVEV (reference sequence). CDR3 protein: CASSPEGVNYGYTF. CDR3 in DNA: TGTGCCAGCAGTCCCGAGGGGGTTAACTATGGCTACACCTTC.

The chain joins TRBV4-1 to TRBJ2-7; 7 bases match TRBD1. The CDR3 has 15 amino acids. Trimming took 3 bases from V and 1 from J; bases not matched to a gene: 6. Germline V gene data show CDR1 as MGHRA and CDR2 as YSYEKL. The CDR3 DNA is TGCGCCAGCAGCCAGACAGGGTTTGGATCCTACGAGCAGTACTTC. Its translation is CASSQTGFGSYEQYF.

The CDR3 nucleotides read TGTGCCAGCAGTGGGGGTTTAGCGGGCACAGATACGCAGTATTTT. It specifies CASSGGLAGTDTQYF. The chain has TRBV2 and TRBJ2-3, with D perhaps matching TRBD2 (6 bases). The CDR3 runs 15 residues. Germline V CDR1 and CDR2: SNHLY, FYNNEI. The V and J ends lost 4 bases and 1 base respectively, with 12 bases between them.

The V and J genes are TRBV7-6 and TRBJ1-3; 7 bases match TRBD1. This CDR3 contains 17 residues. The junction had 8 bases not matched to a gene; V was cut back by 3 bases and J by 0 bases. The germline CDR1 and CDR2 sequences are SGHVS and FNYEAQ. CDR3 sequence (DNA): TGTGCCAGCAGCTTGCCCGGGGGACAGCTCTCTGGAAACACCATATATTTT. This encodes CASSLPGGQLSGNTIYF. Complete variable domain (other parts from reference TRBV7-6 and TRBJ1-3): GAGVSQSPRYKVTKRGQDVALRCDPISGHVSLYWYRQALGQGPEFLTYFNYEAQQDKSGLPNDRFSAERPEGSISTLTIQRTEQRDSAMYRCASSLPGGQLSGNTIYFGEGSWLTVV.

V usage is TRBV2 and J usage is TRBJ1-2; the match to TRBD1 covers 8 bases. This CDR3 contains 14 residues. V lost 7 bases, J lost 3 bases, and 7 bases stayed unmatched. Germline V gene lookup returns CDR1 SNHLY and CDR2 FYNNEI. CDR3 residues: CASNPGTGDYGYTF. Here the CDR3 DNA reads TGTGCCAGCAATCCCGGGACAGGAGACTATGGCTACACCTTC.

J is TRBJ1-4 and V is TRBV6-1; D gene ambiguous. CDR1 and CDR2 from the germline V gene are MNHNS and SASEGT. This CDR3 is built from 16 residues. V was shortened by 2 bases and J by 7 bases, with 17 bases between the two germline ends. CDR3 sequence (DNA): TGTGCCAGCAGTGAATCTCGGAGACGGGGTGGTGAAAAACTGTTTTTT. It translates to CASSESRRRGGEKLFF.

The genes are TRBV5-6 and TRBJ2-7, with 8 nucleotides matching TRBD2. J lost 6 bases, V lost 4 bases, and 12 bases had no gene match. The CDR3 has 15 amino acids. Per the germline V gene, CDR1 is SGHDT and CDR2 is YYEEEE. The CDR3 is CASSLTGLGTSEQYF. The CDR3 DNA reads as TGTGCCAGCAGCCTTACGGGACTAGGAACCAGCGAGCAGTACTTC.

V is TRBV4-2 and J is TRBJ1-2; D not resolved. This CDR3 is built from 16 residues. CDR1 and CDR2 (germline): LGHNA, YNFKEQ. The V gene lost 0 bases and the J gene lost 0 bases, with 11 bases spanning the gap. The CDR3 loop reads CASSQEAPASNYGYTF. CDR3 DNA: TGTGCCAGCAGCCAAGAGGCCCCAGCGTCTAACTATGGCTACACCTTC.

The genes are TRBV7-9 and TRBJ1-1; D is possibly TRBD1 (5 bases). The CDR3 is 11 residues long. Trimming left V 5 bases short and J 5 bases short, with 6 bases between. Germline V CDR1 and CDR2: SEHNR, FQNEAQ (reference sequence). CDR3 amino acids: CASSPGTEAFF. DNA for the CDR3: TGTGCCAGCAGCCCAGGGACTGAAGCTTTCTTT.

V gene TRBV27 combines with J gene TRBJ2-7; the match to TRBD2 covers 9 bases. CDR3 length: 17 amino acids. Germline-derived CDR1 and CDR2 are MNHEY and SMNVEV (reference sequence). V gave up 0 bases and J gave up 3 bases; unmatched junction bases: 9. CDR3 residues: CASSLSGLAGRHYEQYF. As DNA, the CDR3 is TGTGCCAGCAGTTTATCCGGCCTAGCGGGGCGACACTACGAGCAGTACTTC.

This chain links TRBV25-1 with TRBJ2-6; D is unclear. CDR1 is MGHDK, CDR2 SYGVNS, per germline. The CDR3 consists of 17 residues. The V end was cut by 2 bases, the J end by 0 bases, with 11 bases between. CDR3 DNA sequence: TGTGCCAGCAGTGAAGGAGAGAGAAGCTCTGGGGCCAACGTCCTGACTTTC. Amino acids: CASSEGERSSGANVLTF.

This chain uses TRBV19 with TRBJ2-7; TRBD1 might be the D (6 bases). Trimming cost V 5 bases and J 3 bases, with 11 bases left between them. Looked up from germline, CDR1 is LNHDA and CDR2 is SQIVND (reference sequence). The CDR3 is 13 amino acids. The CDR3 nucleotides are TGTGCCAGTAGTTTTGGACAGATCTACGAGCAGTACTTC. Its protein is CASSFGQIYEQYF.

The V gene is TRBV18, the J gene TRBJ1-5; D is perhaps TRBD1 (5 bases). Trimming removed 1 base from V and 1 base from J, with 8 bases in between. The CDR3 contains 15 residues. The germline CDR1 and CDR2 sequences are KGHSH and LQKENI. CDR3: CASSPQGVSNQPQHF. The DNA for the CDR3 is TGTGCCAGCTCACCACAAGGGGTCAGCAATCAGCCCCAGCATTTT. Full variable domain (outside the CDR3, taken from reference TRBV18 and TRBJ1-5): NAGVMQNPRHLVRRRGQEARLRCSPMKGHSHVYWYRQLPEEGLKFMVYLQKENIIDESGMPKERFSAEFPKEGPSILRIQQVVRGDSAAYFCASSPQGVSNQPQHFGDGTRLSIL.

The chain uses TRBV19 and TRBJ1-1, with 9 bases aligning to TRBD1. The CDR3 runs 16 residues. The V gene's germline CDR1 is LNHDA and CDR2 SQIVND (reference sequence). V dropped 7 bases and J dropped 0; count of bases not matched to a gene: 9. The DNA for the CDR3 is TGTGCCAGTAAAGTCCCGGGACAGGGAATGAACACTGAAGCTTTCTTT. Its translation is CASKVPGQGMNTEAFF.

V and J are TRBV5-1 and TRBJ2-2; D is possibly TRBD1 (6 bases). V was shortened by 1 base and J by 1 base, with 14 bases between the two germline ends. Germline CDR1 SGHRS, CDR2 YFSETQ. CDR3 length: 17 amino acids. The CDR3 coding sequence is TGCGCCAGCAGCTTGCAACTCAGGGGACAGAACACCGGGGAGCTGTTTTTT. As protein: CASSLQLRGQNTGELFF.

This rearrangement joins TRBV27 to TRBJ1-1; perhaps TRBD1 as D (6 bases). Germline lookup yields CDR1 MNHEY and CDR2 SMNVEV (reference sequence). The CDR3 is 16 amino acids. V lost 6 bases and J lost 2, with 19 bases in between. The chain's CDR3 is CASRTGGATKNTEAFF. CDR3 nucleotide sequence: TGTGCCAGCAGGACTGGGGGGGCTACCAAAAACACTGAAGCTTTCTTT.

This clone was observed once. The CDR3 here is CASSLRSGSDQPQHF. Written as DNA, the CDR3 is TGTGCCAGTTCCCTCCGCTCGGGGAGCGATCAGCCCCAGCATTTT. J is TRBJ1-5 and V is TRBV18; D call uncertain. CDR1 and CDR2 from the germline V gene are KGHSH and LQKENI. The CDR3 runs 15 residues. V was clipped by 9 bases and J by 5 bases, with 20 bases between them.

The CDR3 spells CASSRGRISEAFF. The CDR3 DNA is TGTGCCAGCAGCAGGGGGCGCATTTCTGAAGCTTTCTTT. V usage is TRBV12-3 or TRBV12-4 and J usage is TRBJ1-1; TRBD1 matches at 8 bases. CDR3 length: 13 residues. V trimming: 6 bases; J trimming: 6 bases; junction bases outside the gene matches: 6.

The V gene is TRBV24-1, the J gene TRBJ2-5, with TRBD2 identical over 10 bases. After removal of 1 base from V and 5 bases from J, the junction contained 6 bases not matched to a gene. The CDR3 loop spans 16 amino acids. The germline V gene has CDR1 KGHDR and CDR2 SFDVKD. In DNA form, the CDR3 reads TGTGCCACCAGTGATTTCTCTAGCGGGAGTTGGGAGACCCAGTACTTC. Translated: CATSDFSSGSWETQYF.

In this sample, this clone turned up once. Within the sample, other DNA sequences also encode this same CDR3. V usage is TRBV5-4 and J usage is TRBJ2-3; D ambiguous. Per germline, CDR1 SGHNT and CDR2 YYREEE (reference sequence). The CDR3 extends over 13 amino acids. The V and J ends lost 0 bases and 2 bases respectively, with 4 bases between them. For the CDR3, the DNA is TGTGCCAGCAGCTTGGCGTCCACAGATACGCAGTATTTT. Residues: CASSLASTDTQYF.

The chain uses TRBV19 and TRBJ1-1; D may be TRBD1 (5 bases). The CDR3 is 15 residues long. V was shortened by 3 bases and J by 4 bases, with 15 bases between the two germline ends. Germline CDR1 reads LNHDA; CDR2 reads SQIVND (reference sequence). The DNA of the CDR3 is TGTGCCAGTAGTATTGGGGCGGCAGGGCGCACTGAAGCTTTCTTT. The encoded protein is CASSIGAAGRTEAFF.

The V gene is TRBV7-6, the J gene TRBJ1-3, with D perhaps TRBD1 (5 bases). V was trimmed by 1 base and J by 0 bases, leaving 7 bases between them. The CDR3 runs 15 residues. Looked up from germline, CDR1 is SGHVS and CDR2 is FNYEAQ. The CDR3 is CASSLGGFSGNTIYF. CDR3 coding DNA: TGTGCCAGCAGCTTAGGGGGCTTCTCTGGAAACACCATATATTTT.

This sequence joins TRBV7-2 and TRBJ1-3; D is unclear. The CDR3 consists of 12 residues. The germline V and J ends were trimmed by 6 bases and 3 bases, with 6 bases remaining between them. In germline, CDR1 is SGHTA, CDR2 FQGNSA. The CDR3 region is CASSLYGNTIYF. In DNA, the CDR3 is TGTGCCAGCAGTCTATATGGAAACACCATATATTTT.